This T cell receptor beta chain derives from a study of T cell responses to AZD1222 COVID-19 vaccine. General study findings and limits: Unmutated regions of variants are reportedly targeted by nearly half of spike-specific TCRs. Compared with day 0, the breadth and depth of the Spike-specific TCR repertoire rose significantly after two doses of AZD1222.

With regard to this clone: Its antigen is not identified.

Germline V gives CDR1 LGHNA, CDR2 YNFKEQ. V gave up 1 base and J gave up 1 base, with 5 bases separating them. This CDR3 contains 14 residues. Data came from immunoSEQ multiplex PCR; TCRdb stores just in-frame clones and leaves some out. The sample records under 80,000 clones, 65% to 85% being singletons. The TCR sequence derives from an adult who received the AZD1222 COVID-19 vaccine. The chain is built from TRBV4-2 and TRBJ2-1; D may be TRBD1 (5 bases). The sample was peripheral blood, taken 28 days after the second AZD1222 dose. The CDR3 bases are TGTGCCAGCAGCCAAGGACAGTCCTACAATGAGCAGTTCTTC. The encoded protein is CASSQGQSYNEQFF.